This note documents a single T cell receptor (beta chain) sequence. The data derive from a study of blood T cell repertoires in COVID-19. Study-level information: Sites across the United States, Italy and Spain contributed samples from acute and convalescent COVID-19. PBMCs, B-cell-depleted T cells, or T cells were the source of the cDNA or gDNA that made up the material.

In the study's own analysis: Using reference gene primer amplification, nucleated cell counts were estimated. The repertoire was sequenced with immunoSEQ multiplex PCR; TCRdb's copy has only in-frame clones and lacks some. D and trimming come from the DNA, and the V and J calls and clone size come from that table. Altogether about 480,000 clones are present, around 88% being singletons, with the ten largest covering roughly 4.3%. The germline gives CDR1 MNHEY, CDR2 SVGAGI. J lost 4 bases, V lost 0 bases, and 4 bases had no gene match. The CDR3 length is 15 residues. This receptor was obtained from a young woman with acute or convalescent COVID-19. This chain connects TRBV6-5 to TRBJ2-3, with 7 bases that match TRBD1. The sample consisted of peripheral blood. CDR3 coding DNA: TGTGCCAGCAGTTACTCGTACACAGGGGCAGATACGCAGTATTTT. Encoded protein: CASSYSYTGADTQYF.